The 26 T cell receptor beta chains below come from one sample, sequenced in a study of shared clonotypes between healthy human individuals. TCRdb keeps only in-frame clones here, not all; method: immunoSEQ multiplex PCR. The sample has fewer than 1.6 million clones; just under 99% are singletons. Material: naive CD4+ T cells sorted from blood. The subset: CD45RA+ positively selected. All receptors derive from a man aged 25 to 40 in good health.

The chain combines TRBV27 with TRBJ1-2; D call uncertain. The CDR3 spans 14 residues. Germline V gene lookup returns CDR1 MNHEY and CDR2 SMNVEV (reference sequence). V was pared by 5 bases and J by 1 base, with 11 bases between. CDR3 amino acids: CASSGRQNNYGYTF. The CDR3 nucleotides are TGTGCCAGCAGTGGTCGGCAGAATAACTATGGCTACACCTTC.

The chain joins TRBV7-8 to TRBJ2-3, with no clear D. The CDR3 totals 15 residues. CDR1 and CDR2 (germline): SGHVS, FQNEAQ. Between the trimmed V and J ends, which lost 1 base and 2 bases, there was a span of 10 bases. CDR3 DNA sequence: TGTGCCAGCAGCTTAGTCCAATGGGCCACAGATACGCAGTATTTT. Encoded protein: CASSLVQWATDTQYF.

This rearrangement joins TRBV29-1 to TRBJ2-4; D unclear. Germline V gene data show CDR1 as SQVTM and CDR2 as ANQGSEA. This CDR3 spans 13 amino acids. The V gene lost 4 bases and the J gene lost 1 base, with 8 bases spanning the gap. The CDR3 nucleotides are TGCAGCGTTGGGATTCTGGCCAAAAACATTCAGTACTTC. This gives the protein CSVGILAKNIQYF.

This rearrangement joins TRBV5-6 to TRBJ2-2; the D gene is possibly TRBD1 (6 bases). From germline, CDR1 is SGHDT and CDR2 YYEEEE. The CDR3 is made up of 16 amino acids. The germline V and J ends were trimmed by 4 bases and 13 bases, with 26 bases remaining between them. The CDR3 bases are TGTGCCAGCAGCCCAGGCTGGGGGCGAATCTCACAGGGGCTGTTTTTT. This gives the protein CASSPGWGRISQGLFF.

V usage is TRBV28 and J usage is TRBJ2-3, with TRBD2 matching 10 bases. CDR3 length: 15 residues. With V trimmed by 6 bases and J by 3 bases, 6 bases remained unmatched. Germline V gene lookup returns CDR1 MDHEN and CDR2 SYDVKM. The CDR3 protein is CASRVAGGGTDTQYF. Here the CDR3 DNA reads TGTGCCAGCAGAGTAGCGGGAGGAGGTACAGATACGCAGTATTTT.

This chain joins TRBV15 and TRBJ2-3, with unresolved D. CDR1 LNHNV and CDR2 YYDKDF come from the germline V gene (reference sequence). V dropped 4 bases and J dropped 5 bases, with 4 bases sitting between them. This CDR3 is 11 amino acids long. The CDR3 protein is CATSTRDTQYF. CDR3 in DNA: TGTGCCACCAGCACCCGAGATACGCAGTATTTT.

CDR3 protein: CASRYRGETQYF. Here the CDR3 DNA reads TGTGCCAGCAGATACAGGGGGGAGACCCAGTACTTC. This sequence joins TRBV28 and TRBJ2-5, with 8 bases that match TRBD1. Germline loops: CDR1 MDHEN, CDR2 SYDVKM. V trimming: 6 bases; J trimming: 5 bases; junction bases outside the gene matches: 2. The CDR3 totals 12 residues.

This clone was seen only once. The sample carries other DNA sequences with the same CDR3. The chain combines TRBV5-4 with TRBJ2-1; 11 bases are shared with TRBD2. V lost 5 bases to trimming and J lost 4 bases; unmatched junction nucleotides: 5. The germline V gene encodes CDR1 SGHNT and CDR2 YYREEE (reference sequence). This CDR3 is built from 15 residues. CDR3 coding DNA: TGTGCCAGCAGTTCCGGGACTAGCGGATACAATGAGCAGTTCTTC. This codes for CASSSGTSGYNEQFF.

V is TRBV5-4 and J is TRBJ1-1; 8 bases map to TRBD1. CDR3 length: 17 amino acids. The ends lost 0 bases at V and 3 bases at J; junction bases unmatched: 10. From germline, CDR1 is SGHNT and CDR2 YYREEE (reference sequence). In nucleotides, the CDR3 is TGTGCCAGCAGCTTGGGTTTTCAGGGGGCGCGGGACACTGAAGCTTTCTTT. As protein: CASSLGFQGARDTEAFF. The entire variable domain, with the rest obtained from reference TRBV5-4 and TRBJ1-1, is as follows: ETGVTQSPTHLIKTRGQQVTLRCSSQSGHNTVSWYQQALGQGPQFIFQYYREEENGRGNFPPRFSGLQFPNYSSELNVNALELDDSALYLCASSLGFQGARDTEAFFGQGTRLTVV.

The J gene is TRBJ1-3, the V gene TRBV5-1; D is uncertain. Germline V gene lookup returns CDR1 SGHRS and CDR2 YFSETQ. The V gene lost 0 bases and the J gene lost 2 bases, with 6 bases spanning the gap. CDR3 length equals 14 residues. CDR3 DNA sequence: TGCGCCAGCAGCTTGGGGCCCGCTGGAAACACCATATATTTT. The encoded protein is CASSLGPAGNTIYF.

CDR3 sequence: CASGQGREAADTQYF. In DNA, the CDR3 is TGCGCCAGTGGACAGGGGCGGGAGGCCGCAGATACGCAGTATTTT. This rearrangement joins TRBV10-1 to TRBJ2-3, with D possibly TRBD1 on 9 matching bases. Germline lookup yields CDR1 WNHNN and CDR2 SYGVQD (reference sequence). The length of the CDR3 is 15 residues. V lost 9 bases to trimming and J lost 4 bases, with 20 bases between them.

The chain employs TRBV7-2 and TRBJ1-2; D gene unclear. The CDR3 spans 12 residues. Trimming stripped 5 bases from V and 7 bases from J, with 11 bases between. Germline V gene sequence: CDR1 SGHTA, CDR2 FQGNSA. CDR3: CASSPARGGYTF. CDR3 in DNA: TGTGCCAGCAGCCCGGCCCGAGGTGGCTACACCTTC.

The chain couples TRBV18 to TRBJ2-1; D possibly corresponds to TRBD1 (5 bases). The CDR3 contains 18 residues. Deletions cut 2 bases from V and 2 bases from J, with 19 bases between. The germline V gene encodes CDR1 KGHSH and CDR2 LQKENI. The CDR3 is CASSPFFPAGQTYNEQFF. The CDR3 coding sequence is TGTGCCAGCTCACCATTCTTTCCCGCAGGACAAACCTACAATGAGCAGTTCTTC.

The chain couples TRBV2 to TRBJ1-1; possibly TRBD1 for D (5 bases). CDR1 and CDR2 from the germline V gene are SNHLY and FYNNEI. Trimming pared 3 bases from V and 5 bases from J, leaving 19 bases between. The CDR3 consists of 16 residues. The CDR3 DNA reads TGTGCCAGCAGTGATGAGGCAGGGTTTTCGAAAACTGAAGCTTTCTTT. Protein: CASSDEAGFSKTEAFF. Complete variable domain (other parts from reference TRBV2 and TRBJ1-1): EPEVTQTPSHQVTQMGQEVILRCVPISNHLYFYWYRQILGQKVEFLVSFYNNEISEKSEIFDDQFSVERPDGSNFTLKIRSTKLEDSAMYFCASSDEAGFSKTEAFFGQGTRLTVV.

The rearrangement links TRBV6-6 to TRBJ1-3; D gene ambiguous. Germline lookup yields CDR1 MNHNY and CDR2 SVGAGI (reference sequence). V was shortened by 6 bases and J by 2 bases, with 14 bases between the two germline ends. CDR3 size: 15 residues. The CDR3 region is CASSSPAQAGNTIYF. CDR3 sequence (DNA): TGTGCCAGCAGCTCGCCGGCGCAGGCTGGAAACACCATATATTTT.

This chain's CDR3 is CASSYLGTGVPGYTF. For the CDR3, the DNA is TGTGCCAGCAGTTACTTAGGGACAGGAGTCCCCGGCTACACCTTC. The V and J genes are TRBV6-5 and TRBJ1-2; 8 bases fit TRBD1. CDR3 length equals 15 residues. After removal of 1 base from V and 8 bases from J, the junction contained 9 bases not matched to a gene. The germline CDR1 and CDR2 sequences are MNHEY and SVGAGI.

The chain joins TRBV7-7 to TRBJ2-2, with D hard to call. The CDR3 has 13 residues. CDR1 is SSHAT, CDR2 FNYEAQ, per germline (reference sequence). Trimming pared 5 bases from V and 3 bases from J, leaving 7 bases between. This CDR3 reads CASSLKYTGELFF. The DNA for the CDR3 is TGTGCCAGCAGCCTAAAATACACCGGGGAGCTGTTTTTT.

To note about this clone: Other DNA sequences in this specimen translate into the identical CDR3. The chain has TRBV5-1 and TRBJ2-1; 7 bases map to TRBD2. V lost 0 bases to trimming and J lost 9 bases; unmatched junction nucleotides: 3. Germline V gives CDR1 SGHRS, CDR2 YFSETQ. The CDR3 length is 13 residues. The CDR3 DNA follows: TGCGCCAGCAGCTTGGGACTAGCCGGTGAGCAGTTCTTC. Amino acids: CASSLGLAGEQFF.

On this clone: Additional DNA sequences in this sample encode the identical CDR3. This chain links TRBV11-2 with TRBJ2-5; unclear D gene. Germline V gives CDR1 SGHAT, CDR2 FQNNGV. Trimming left V 2 bases short and J 5 bases short, with 3 bases between. CDR3 length equals 11 residues. The CDR3 reads CASSLRETQYF. DNA for the CDR3: TGTGCCAGCAGCTTAAGGGAGACCCAGTACTTC. Full variable domain (outside the CDR3, taken from reference TRBV11-2 and TRBJ2-5): EAGVAQSPRYKIIEKRQSVAFWCNPISGHATLYWYQQILGQGPKLLIQFQNNGVVDDSQLPKDRFSAERLKGVDSTLKIQPAKLEDSAVYLCASSLRETQYFGPGTRLLVL.

This chain connects TRBV5-1 to TRBJ2-1; D is uncertain. Germline-derived CDR1 and CDR2 are SGHRS and YFSETQ. The CDR3 is made up of 14 amino acids. With 3 bases removed from V and 6 bases from J, the gap between germline ends came to 13 bases. CDR3 loop: CASSSSGSGNEQFF. In nucleotides, the CDR3 is TGCGCCAGCAGCTCCTCCGGATCTGGCAATGAGCAGTTCTTC.

The rearrangement links TRBV5-1 to TRBJ2-7, with D perhaps TRBD1 or TRBD2 (6 bases each). Germline values: CDR1 SGHRS, CDR2 YFSETQ. CDR3 length: 16 residues. V was cut by 3 bases and J by 2 bases, with 18 bases left in between. The CDR3 here is CASSWTRGDATYEQYF. The CDR3 DNA is TGCGCCAGCAGCTGGACGAGGGGGGACGCTACCTACGAGCAGTACTTC.

The rearrangement links TRBV7-2 to TRBJ2-7; TRBD2 matches 11 bases. The germline V gene encodes CDR1 SGHTA and CDR2 FQGNSA. The junction had 9 bases not matched to a gene; V was cut back by 3 bases and J by 5 bases. The CDR3 sequence is 16 residues long. The CDR3 is CASSLIAGGPKNEQYF. The CDR3 DNA reads TGTGCCAGCAGCTTGATAGCGGGAGGGCCGAAAAACGAGCAGTACTTC.

The chain couples TRBV7-2 to TRBJ2-6; 7 nucleotides match TRBD2. The germline V gene has CDR1 SGHTA and CDR2 FQGNSA. The length of the CDR3 is 17 residues. Unmatched junction bases numbered 3, after V lost 1 base and J lost 0 bases. The CDR3 DNA reads as TGTGCCAGCAGCTTAGAAGCGGGGTTCTCTGGGGCCAACGTCCTGACTTTC. It encodes CASSLEAGFSGANVLTF.

A word on this clone: The identical CDR3 is also encoded by other nucleotide sequences in the sample. V usage is TRBV9 and J usage is TRBJ2-2; D gene ambiguous. This CDR3 region has 12 residues. The V and J ends lost 0 bases and 7 bases respectively, with 4 bases between them. CDR1 is SGDLS and CDR2 is YYNGEE in the germline V gene. The CDR3 is CASSVDSGELFF. In nucleotides, the CDR3 is TGTGCCAGCAGCGTAGATAGCGGGGAGCTGTTTTTT.

This rearrangement joins TRBV7-2 to TRBJ1-1, with 7 bases that match TRBD1. CDR3 length equals 14 residues. After removal of 4 bases from V and 0 bases from J, the junction contained 2 bases not matched to a gene. CDR1 is SGHTA, CDR2 FQGNSA, per germline. CDR3 sequence (DNA): TGTGCCAGCAGCTACGGACAGGTGAACACTGAAGCTTTCTTT. Translation: CASSYGQVNTEAFF.

The chain joins TRBV9 to TRBJ2-7; TRBD2 is a possible D gene (6 bases). The CDR3 length is 15 residues. Trimming stripped 0 bases from V and 3 bases from J, with 13 bases between. CDR1 is SGDLS, CDR2 YYNGEE, per germline. CDR3 protein: CASSVGRGGFYEQYF. The CDR3 bases are TGTGCCAGCAGCGTAGGTCGGGGAGGCTTCTACGAGCAGTACTTC.